This T cell receptor (beta chain) was sequenced for a study of T cells in Graves' hyperthyroidism and ophthalmopathy (dated by TCRdb to about 2019). About the investigation overall: TCR V-J signatures able to tell the groups apart were searched for in a discovery cohort of 95 to 100 patients, of whom 40 to 45 had Graves' ophthalmopathy and around 57 had stable Graves' hyperthyroidism. Prospective prediction of ophthalmopathy was tested in an independent validation cohort consisting of some 18 hyperthyroidism patients and some 17 patients who later progressed to ophthalmopathy. The approximately 100 discovery patients were randomly split 7:3 into training and test sets. In six Graves' hyperthyroidism patients, the study also compared T-cell repertoires from thyroid tissue with T-cell repertoires from blood. After sampling, hyperthyroidism patients received methimazole starting at 30 mg daily, and ophthalmopathy patients received high-dose intravenous methylprednisolone. The paper describes TCR Vbeta CDR3 sequencing of some 130 peripheral blood samples, made up of roughly 40 ophthalmopathy patients, around 73 hyperthyroidism patients and about 17 progressor patients. General study outcomes and caveats: In validation, progression to ophthalmopathy was predicted by the model with roughly 69% sensitivity and roughly 76% specificity, a median of around 5.9 months before onset. Ophthalmopathy was separated from stable hyperthyroidism by a 13 V-J signature model, with over 85% sensitivity and around 81% specificity obtained in cross-validation and 80%/75% obtained in testing. Most expanded thyroid clonotypes (frequency above 0.001) were also detected in blood, suggesting blood repertoires may reflect thyroid immune responses. Sample size was not statistically predetermined, and blinding of investigators to group allocation was not performed.

The CDR1 and CDR2 encoded by the germline V gene (reference sequence) are MNHNY and SVGAGI. The CDR3, from cysteine to phenylalanine, totals 18 residues. Only the CDR3 DNA is retained, 54 bases long and in frame from the first base. V is cut by 6 bases and J by 2 bases, and the space between the germline ends is 26 bases. The TCR beta CDR3 regions were amplified from RNA transcripts. The first round of RT-PCR for the TCR CDR3 was performed with the HTBI primer set and the Qiagen OneStep RT-PCR kit. Libraries were constructed in a second round of multiplex PCR, after which size selection and purification were carried out. Paired-end sequencing of the libraries was performed with 100 bp reads on an Illumina HiSeq2000. Turning to the authors' computational methods: SOAPnuke was used to process the raw data, removing reads that contained adapters or uncalled bases, had a mean Phred below 15, or lacked an exact match to the constant primer or identifier. High-quality paired reads were merged using COPE v1.2.5, and each unique nucleotide sequence was defined as a clonotype. MiTCR v1.1 was used to align the clonotypes against IMGT TRBV, TRBD and TRBJ reference segments. Analysis was restricted to V-J combinations with a frequency above 0.0001, which covered about 99% of repertoires. The TCS score was defined as F50 (clonal expansion) divided by E x V (chaos), with BLOSUM62-based TCRdist calculated between CDR3 peptides within each V-J. Welch's t-statistics and random forest reduced around 520 V-J features to fewer than 15, which were used in a naive Bayes classifier (R e1071). The Morisita-Horn index was used to measure how similar the thyroid and blood repertoires were. TCRdb reprocessed the public reads (quality trimming at Q25 with fastp, clone calling with MiXCR) and kept in-frame beta chains. A single entry per CDR3 protein holds the most common genes and DNA from its merged rows. TCRdb, not the authors, supplied the V and J calls. The sample records about 700,000 distinct CDR3 sequences, over 40% of which are singletons. The ten largest make up less than 9% of the sample.

Notes on this clonotype: Its antigen is still unknown. Base qualities are not at hand, and no much larger clone is one base apart.

Any patient with an uncontrolled infection, another autoimmune disease, pregnancy or lactation was excluded. Diagnoses were based on clinical symptoms, serum thyroxine and TRAb, thyroid ultrasound and orbital computed tomography. Trizol reagent was used to extract total RNA, and RNA quality was then checked on an Agilent 2100 Bioanalyzer. The rearrangement joined TRBV6-6 to TRBJ2-7; the D gene cannot be resolved beyond TRBD1 or TRBD2, each matching 7 bases. What was sequenced was peripheral blood or thyroid tissue (not recorded which). This TCR was sampled from an adult man with Graves' disease, either hyperthyroidism or ophthalmopathy (not recorded which). The nucleotide sequence is given as TGTGCCAGCAGCTTCCGGGACAGCGGGAAATTTTCCACCTACGAGCAGTACTTC. It is translated as CASSFRDSGKFSTYEQYF.